The 8 T cell receptor beta chains below come from one sample, sequenced in a study of regulatory T cells in long-lasting Graves disease. The TCR beta library used iRepertoire HTBI primers with Arm-PCR amplification of CDR3. TCRdb re-called the multiplex PCR reads with MiXCR, one entry per CDR3 protein. The sample has under 700,000 distinct CDR3 sequences, more than 15% seen once. As to time point: newly diagnosed GD, antithyroid drugs for less than 3 months. PBMC RNA was the source of the TCR library. The sample was also reused in another study, on T cells in Graves' hyperthyroidism and ophthalmopathy.

The specimen was peripheral blood mononuclear cells (PBMCs), collected at new diagnosis, from a patient treated with antithyroid drugs. The source is a middle-aged woman with Graves disease.

The rearrangement uses TRBV20-1 and TRBJ1-5; 11 bases are shared with TRBD1. Germline-derived CDR1 and CDR2 are DFQATT and SNEGSKA (reference sequence). Trimming cost V 7 bases and J 4 bases; bases outside gene matches: 9. The length of the CDR3 is 15 residues. CDR3 sequence reads: CSVRSGQGENQPQHF. The CDR3 nucleotides are TGCAGTGTACGCTCGGGACAGGGGGAAAATCAGCCCCAGCATTTT.

In this sample, this clonotype turned up a few times. The J gene is TRBJ1-6, the V gene TRBV20-1; maybe TRBD1 (6 bases). Germline CDR1 is DFQATT and CDR2 is SNEGSKA (reference sequence). CDR3 length: 14 residues. V lost 3 bases and J lost 8, with 14 bases in between. This chain's CDR3 is CSASAGDKDSPLHF. The DNA for the CDR3 is TGCAGTGCTAGTGCTGGGGACAAGGATTCACCCCTCCACTTT.

This clonotype was found many times. A read error may produce the germline difference seen at one junction end. The chain has TRBV5-1 and TRBJ1-1, with a weak D call TRBD1 (6 bases). Looked up from germline, CDR1 is SGHRS and CDR2 is YFSETQ. This CDR3 is built from 16 residues. The CDR3 DNA reads TGTGCCAGCAGCTTCGCACAGGGCAGGGGGAACACTGAAGCTTTCTTT. This encodes CASSFAQGRGNTEAFF. Drawing the rest from reference TRBV5-1 and TRBJ1-1, the complete variable domain is KAGVTQTPRYLIKTRGQQVTLSCSPISGHRSVSWYQQTPGQGLQFLFEYFSETQRNKGNFPGRFSGRQFSNSRSEMNVSTLELGDSALYLCASSFAQGRGNTEAFFGQGTRLTVV.

This clonotype has more than one count but fewer than ten. V and J are TRBV19 and TRBJ2-7, with D unresolved. With 2 bases removed from V and 6 bases from J, the gap between germline ends came to 11 bases. Germline CDR1 is LNHDA and CDR2 is SQIVND (reference sequence). CDR3 length equals 13 residues. CDR3 in DNA: TGTGCCAGTAGTATATACGGAATTGGCGAGCAGTACTTC. It codes for CASSIYGIGEQYF.

The sample holds many counts of this clonotype. This chain joins TRBV2 and TRBJ1-5; the match to TRBD1 covers 11 bases. This CDR3 is built from 15 residues. J lost 0 bases, V lost 6 bases, and 1 base had no gene match. Germline V lookup: CDR1 SNHLY, CDR2 FYNNEI. The CDR3 loop reads CASRGTGGSNQPQHF. In nucleotides, the CDR3 is TGTGCCAGCAGGGGGACAGGGGGTAGCAATCAGCCCCAGCATTTT.

This clonotype has more than one count but fewer than ten. The CDR3 loop is CAWSGLSVEQYF. Written as DNA, the CDR3 is TGTGCCTGGAGTGGCCTTTCAGTCGAGCAGTACTTC. J is TRBJ2-7 and V is TRBV30; D not certain. The CDR3 has 12 residues. V lost 1 base and J lost 6, with 10 bases in between. Germline CDR1 and CDR2: GTSNPN and SVGIG (reference sequence).

Only one count was recorded for this clonotype. The rearrangement uses TRBV9 and TRBJ1-2; TRBD1 matches 8 bases. There are 14 residues in the CDR3. Germline assignment: CDR1 SGDLS and CDR2 YYNGEE. The V segment lost 4 bases and the J segment 8 bases; nucleotides outside the gene matches: 10. The CDR3 reads CASSNGQGLTGYTF. CDR3 nucleotides: TGTGCCAGCAGCAACGGACAGGGCCTTACCGGCTACACCTTC.

For this clonotype: At one of its ends the junction is not consistent with the germline gene, which may arise from a read error. The gene calls are TRBV7-9 and TRBJ2-1, with 7 bases that match TRBD1. Germline CDR1 reads SEHNR; CDR2 reads FQNEAQ (reference sequence). The CDR3 extends over 15 amino acids. The CDR3 DNA is TGTGCCAGCAACATCCGGGACAGCCCGGGGAATGATCAGTTCTTC. It translates to CASNIRDSPGNDQFF.